Below are 11 T cell receptor beta chains sequenced from a single sample in a study of T cells in Graves' hyperthyroidism and ophthalmopathy. It was RNA transcripts that yielded the amplified TCR beta CDR3 regions. During a first-round RT-PCR of the TCR CDR3, the HTBI primer set was used. MiXCR was run by TCRdb on the multiplex PCR reads, yielding one entry per CDR3 protein. The data contain around 390,000 distinct CDR3 sequences, approximately 15% of them singletons. The sample consisted of blood. These TCRs come from a woman in her twenties or thirties with Graves' ophthalmopathy.

The chain combines TRBV5-4 with TRBJ2-1; 8 bases agree with TRBD1. The CDR3 spans 17 residues. The V segment lost 4 bases and the J segment 5 bases; nucleotides outside the gene matches: 14. Per the germline V gene, CDR1 is SGHNT and CDR2 is YYREEE (reference sequence). The CDR3 here is CASSPPPGQVPHNEQFF. In DNA form, the CDR3 reads TGTGCCAGCAGCCCCCCCCCGGGACAGGTCCCCCACAATGAGCAGTTCTTC.

This clonotype was recorded many times. The CDR3 coding sequence is TGTGCCAGCAGCTTATTGAGAAGCAATCAGCCCCAGCATTTT. The encoded protein is CASSLLRSNQPQHF. The chain has TRBV7-3 and TRBJ1-5; no definite D call. This CDR3 comprises 14 residues. The germline gives CDR1 SGHTA, CDR2 FQGTGA. The germline V and J ends were trimmed by 2 bases and 1 base, with 6 bases remaining between them. The whole variable domain, filled in from reference TRBV7-3 and TRBJ1-5, reads GAGVSQTPSNKVTEKGKYVELRCDPISGHTALYWYRQSLGQGPEFLIYFQGTGAADDSGLPNDRFFAVRPEGSVSTLKIQRTERGDSAVYLCASSLLRSNQPQHFGDGTRLSIL.

This clonotype has a count of ten or more. This chain connects TRBV20-1 to TRBJ1-1; tentative D call: TRBD1 (5 bases). V dropped 0 bases and J dropped 7 bases, with 15 bases sitting between them. Looked up from germline, CDR1 is DFQATT and CDR2 is SNEGSKA (reference sequence). The CDR3 covers 14 residues. The CDR3 region has the DNA TGCAGTGCTAGAGAGGCAGGGTCTATAGGTGAAGCTTTCTTT. It encodes CSAREAGSIGEAFF.

This clonotype was seen repeatedly, ten times or more. The rearrangement uses TRBV12-3 or TRBV12-4 and TRBJ2-5; 8 bases align to TRBD2. The length of the CDR3 is 12 residues. V was pared by 9 bases and J by 5 bases, with 5 bases of the junction left unmatched. The CDR3 loop reads CARETSEETQYF. DNA of the CDR3: TGTGCCAGGGAGACTAGCGAGGAGACCCAGTACTTC.

This clonotype was counted at least ten times. The CDR3 is CAWTLSGTSPSVYGYTF. CDR3 coding DNA: TGTGCCTGGACCCTAAGTGGGACATCCCCTAGCGTCTATGGCTACACCTTC. The V call is TRBV30, the J call TRBJ1-2, with a possible D match to TRBD1 (6 bases). Trimming stripped 4 bases from V and 4 bases from J, with 25 bases between. There are 17 residues in the CDR3. CDR1 is GTSNPN, CDR2 SVGIG, per germline (reference sequence). The full variable domain, its missing parts supplied by reference TRBV30 and TRBJ1-2, is SQTIHQWPATLVQPVGSPLSLECTVEGTSNPNLYWYRQAAGRGLQLLFYSVGIGQISSEVPQNLSASRPQDRQFILSSKKLLLSDSGFYLCAWTLSGTSPSVYGYTFGSGTRLTVV.

This clonotype was observed many times. The V call is TRBV13, the J call TRBJ2-5; TRBD1 might be the D (6 bases). With 5 bases removed from V and 3 bases from J, the gap between germline ends came to 13 bases. The CDR3 has 14 residues. Germline CDR1 PRHDT, CDR2 FYEKMQ (reference sequence). This CDR3 reads CASSPEDSKETQYF. The CDR3 bases are TGTGCCAGCAGCCCGGAGGACAGCAAAGAGACCCAGTACTTC. The whole variable domain, filled in from reference TRBV13 and TRBJ2-5, reads AAGVIQSPRHLIKEKRETATLKCYPIPRHDTVYWYQQGPGQDPQFLISFYEKMQSDKGSIPDRFSAQQFSDYHSELNMSSLELGDSALYFCASSPEDSKETQYFGPGTRLLVL.

As to this clonotype: A much larger clone lies one base from this, so it may be a read error. The chain joins TRBV12-3 or TRBV12-4 to TRBJ2-2; D may be TRBD1 or TRBD2 (6 bases each). The CDR3 contains 15 residues. Here the CDR3 DNA reads TGTGCCAGCAGTTTAACACAGGGCGACACCGGGGGGCTGTTTTTT. Translated, it gives CASSLTQGDTGGLFF.

Only a few counts were recorded for this clonotype. This rearrangement joins TRBV4-2 to TRBJ2-3; 9 bases fit TRBD2. This CDR3 spans 17 amino acids. V shed 1 base and J 0 bases; nucleotides not matched to a gene: 5. The germline V gene encodes CDR1 LGHNA and CDR2 YNFKEQ. In DNA, the CDR3 is TGTGCCAGCAGCCAAGGGGGCGGGGGGGGTAGCACAGATACGCAGTATTTT. Translation gives CASSQGGGGGSTDTQYF.

In this sample, this clonotype turned up many times. The chain couples TRBV12-3 or TRBV12-4 to TRBJ1-6; 8 nucleotides match TRBD1. V shed 6 bases, J shed 8 bases, and the junction held 6 bases outside the gene matches. This CDR3 spans 14 amino acids. CDR3: CASSPRTGYSPLHF. The CDR3 DNA sequence: TGTGCCAGCAGCCCTAGGACAGGGTATTCACCCCTCCACTTT.

This clonotype came up many times. J is TRBJ2-1 and V is TRBV15; D gene uncertain. Germline V gene data show CDR1 as LNHNV and CDR2 as YYDKDF (reference sequence). The CDR3 is 14 residues long. The V end was cut by 3 bases, the J end by 2 bases, with 8 bases between. The CDR3 DNA follows: TGTGCCACCAGCAGTACAGTTCCCTACAATGAGCAGTTCTTC. Encoded protein: CATSSTVPYNEQFF.

This chain uses TRBV19 with TRBJ1-2, with TRBD1 matching over 7 bases. V was clipped by 5 bases and J by 5 bases; unmatched bases: 5. Germline V gives CDR1 LNHDA, CDR2 SQIVND (reference sequence). The CDR3 runs 13 residues. CDR3 sequence reads: CASSAEGAYGYTF. The CDR3 DNA follows: TGTGCCAGTAGTGCGGAGGGGGCTTATGGCTACACCTTC.